These 9 T cell receptor beta chains share one sample of origin, sequenced in a study of Graves' ophthalmopathy and Graves' hyperthyroidism. Amplification of TCR beta CDR3 regions used RNA transcripts. Second-round multiplex PCR followed a first-round RT-PCR using HTBI primers. TCRdb called the multiplex PCR reads again in MiXCR, with one record for every CDR3 protein. Of 1 million to 1.3 million distinct CDR3 sequences listed, 35% to 40% were seen once; the top ten hold 11%. Input material: peripheral blood or thyroid tissue (not recorded which). These receptors came from an adult man with Graves' hyperthyroidism.

This clonotype showed up many times. The chain couples TRBV10-3 to TRBJ2-7, with D possibly matching TRBD2 (6 bases). CDR3 length: 16 amino acids. CDR1 and CDR2 (germline): ENHRY, SYGVKD. Between the trimmed V and J ends, which lost 3 bases and 0 bases, there was a span of 15 bases. The CDR3 here is CAISDSLGGSSYEQYF. The DNA for the CDR3 is TGTGCCATCAGTGACTCATTGGGGGGTAGCTCCTACGAGCAGTACTTC.

The table lists this clonotype with many counts. The chain employs TRBV11-2 and TRBJ1-1; D unresolved. Deletions cut 4 bases from V and 4 bases from J, with 7 bases between. CDR3 size: 12 residues. Germline loops: CDR1 SGHAT, CDR2 FQNNGV. CDR3 residues: CASSSGSTEAFF. CDR3 sequence (DNA): TGTGCCAGCAGCTCCGGAAGCACTGAAGCTTTCTTT.

This clonotype was picked up many times. V usage is TRBV19 and J usage is TRBJ1-2, with D unresolved. Trimming shortened V by 3 bases and J by 6 bases, and 11 bases separated the two germline ends. Germline V gene sequence: CDR1 LNHDA, CDR2 SQIVND (reference sequence). The CDR3 runs 13 residues. CDR3 sequence reads: CASSIRQWDGYTF. In DNA form, the CDR3 reads TGTGCCAGTAGTATCCGGCAGTGGGATGGCTACACCTTC.

This clonotype occurred many times. The chain carries TRBV11-2 and TRBJ1-6; D is unclear. CDR1 SGHAT and CDR2 FQNNGV come from the germline V gene. CDR3 length equals 16 residues. The V gene lost 1 base and the J gene lost 13 bases, with 20 bases spanning the gap. CDR3 DNA: TGTGCCAGCAGCTTAGCGATAGGCATCACCCCCTTCCCCCTCCACTTT. Its translation: CASSLAIGITPFPLHF.

V gene TRBV20-1 combines with J gene TRBJ2-7; 9 nucleotides align to TRBD2. CDR3 length: 15 amino acids. The junction had 5 bases not matched to a gene; V was cut back by 1 base and J by 1 base. Germline V gene data show CDR1 as DFQATT and CDR2 as SNEGSKA (reference sequence). The CDR3 reads CSARVRLAGSYEQYF. The CDR3 DNA sequence: TGCAGTGCTAGAGTACGGCTAGCGGGATCCTACGAGCAGTACTTC.

This clonotype was counted between two and nine times. The V gene is TRBV3-1, the J gene TRBJ2-5; 10 bases map to TRBD1. Germline CDR1 LGHDT, CDR2 YNNKEL (reference sequence). J was trimmed by 3 bases and V by 4 bases; bases with no gene match: 5. This CDR3 is 15 amino acids long. CDR3 coding DNA: TGTGCCAGCAGCCTAGAGGACAGGGGGGAAGAGACCCAGTACTTC. This sequence encodes CASSLEDRGEETQYF.

This clonotype was detected only a few times. J is TRBJ1-6 and V is TRBV27; D is uncertain. Germline V gene sequence: CDR1 MNHEY, CDR2 SMNVEV (reference sequence). The V end was cut by 6 bases, the J end by 3 bases, with 12 bases between. The CDR3 runs 15 residues. The CDR3 spells CASSMVRHYNSPLHF. The DNA for the CDR3 is TGTGCCAGCAGCATGGTCCGTCACTATAATTCACCCCTCCACTTT.

This clonotype showed up just a few times. This chain uses TRBV19 with TRBJ2-7; perhaps D is TRBD1 or TRBD2 (6 bases each). Germline V gives CDR1 LNHDA, CDR2 SQIVND (reference sequence). The CDR3 loop spans 14 amino acids. V lost 4 bases and J lost 2, with 12 bases in between. The chain's CDR3 is CASSTVGGTYEQYF. CDR3 nucleotide sequence: TGTGCCAGTAGTACCGTAGGGGGGACCTACGAGCAGTACTTC.

This clonotype was detected ten times or more. The CDR3 bases are TGCAGTGTCCCCGGGGTAGCAGGGCAAGAGACCCAGTACTTC. Translation gives CSVPGVAGQETQYF. The rearrangement uses TRBV20-1 and TRBJ2-5; D possibly uses TRBD1 or TRBD2 (5 bases each). The CDR3 length is 14 residues. V dropped 7 bases and J dropped 2 bases, with 17 bases sitting between them. CDR1 DFQATT and CDR2 SNEGSKA come from the germline V gene (reference sequence).